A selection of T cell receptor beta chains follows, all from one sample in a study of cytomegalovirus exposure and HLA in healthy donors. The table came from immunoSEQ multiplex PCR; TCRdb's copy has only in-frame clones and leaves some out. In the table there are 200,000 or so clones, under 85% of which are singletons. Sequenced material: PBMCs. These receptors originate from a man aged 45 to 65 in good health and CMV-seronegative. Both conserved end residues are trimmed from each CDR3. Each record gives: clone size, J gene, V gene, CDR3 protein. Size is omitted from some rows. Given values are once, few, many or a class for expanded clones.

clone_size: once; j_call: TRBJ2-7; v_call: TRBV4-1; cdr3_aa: ASSPGPGLDSYEQY
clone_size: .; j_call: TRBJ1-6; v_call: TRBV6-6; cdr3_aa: ASTDRESSYNSPLH
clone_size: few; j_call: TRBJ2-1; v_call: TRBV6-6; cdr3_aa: ASSGTSWDREQF
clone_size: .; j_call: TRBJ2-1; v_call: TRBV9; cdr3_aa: ASSTSGTIGYNEQF
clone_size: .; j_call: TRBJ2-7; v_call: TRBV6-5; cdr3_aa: ASSYQDNSYEQY
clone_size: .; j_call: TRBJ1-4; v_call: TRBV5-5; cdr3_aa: ASSKGAGVRTNEKLF
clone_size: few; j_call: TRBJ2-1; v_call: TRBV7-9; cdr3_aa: ASSPSALAGAYNEQF
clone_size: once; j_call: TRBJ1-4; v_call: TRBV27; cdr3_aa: ASSLVTGFANEKLF
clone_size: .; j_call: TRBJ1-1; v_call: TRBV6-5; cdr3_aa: ASSYLEGARNTEAF
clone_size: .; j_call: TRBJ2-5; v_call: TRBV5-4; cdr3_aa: ASSGATRQGQETQY
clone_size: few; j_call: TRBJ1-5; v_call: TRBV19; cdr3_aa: ASSINDRGNQPQH
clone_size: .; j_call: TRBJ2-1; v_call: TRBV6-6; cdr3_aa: ASSNSGNEQF
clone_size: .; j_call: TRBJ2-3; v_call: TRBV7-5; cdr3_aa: VRSSETRKTGEVSTDTQY
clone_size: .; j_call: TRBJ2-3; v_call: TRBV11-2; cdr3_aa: ASSYSGVGTDTQY
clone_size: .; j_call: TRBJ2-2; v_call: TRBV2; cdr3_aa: ASRASGRGTGELF
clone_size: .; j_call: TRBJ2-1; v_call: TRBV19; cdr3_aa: ASSLGLASSNEQF
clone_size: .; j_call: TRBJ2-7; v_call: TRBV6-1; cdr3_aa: ASSDRVSSGSNSYEQY
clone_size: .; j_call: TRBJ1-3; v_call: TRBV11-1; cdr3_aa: ASSLPGSGNTIY
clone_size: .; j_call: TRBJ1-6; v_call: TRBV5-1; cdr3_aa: ASSKQGSGSPLH
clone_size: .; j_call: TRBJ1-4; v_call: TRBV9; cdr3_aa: ASSVSRVGTNEKLF
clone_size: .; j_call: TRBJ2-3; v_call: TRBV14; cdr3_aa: ASSPVAWGASTDTQY
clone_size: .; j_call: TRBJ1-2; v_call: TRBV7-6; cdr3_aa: ASSPGEGRNYGYT
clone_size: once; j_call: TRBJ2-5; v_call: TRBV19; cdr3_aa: ASSLPGRGGETQY
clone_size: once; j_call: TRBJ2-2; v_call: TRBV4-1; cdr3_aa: ASSQSGGPANTGELF
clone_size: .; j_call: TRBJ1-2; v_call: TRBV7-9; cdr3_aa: ASSLAGSGYT
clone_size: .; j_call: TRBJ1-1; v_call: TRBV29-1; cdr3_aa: SVEDRGGMNTEAF
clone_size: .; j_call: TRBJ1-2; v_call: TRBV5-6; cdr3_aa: ASSLGSPGTGGGYT
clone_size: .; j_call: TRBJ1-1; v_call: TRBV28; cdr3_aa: ASSLDQGITEAF
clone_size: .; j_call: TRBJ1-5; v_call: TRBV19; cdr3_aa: ASSPQGWDQPQH
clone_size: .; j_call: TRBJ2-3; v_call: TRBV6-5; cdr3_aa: ASSYKPGGPDTQY
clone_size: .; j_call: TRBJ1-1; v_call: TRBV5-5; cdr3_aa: ASSYSLVNTEAF
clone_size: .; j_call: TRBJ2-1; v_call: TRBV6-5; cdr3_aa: ASSGGLAGRNEQF
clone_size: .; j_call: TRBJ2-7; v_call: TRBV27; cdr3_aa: ASSYNPLGQGGHEQY
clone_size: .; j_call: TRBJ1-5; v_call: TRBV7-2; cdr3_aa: ASTLRGGLQPQH
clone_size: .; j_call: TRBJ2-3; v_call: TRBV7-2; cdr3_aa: ASSPWTSAQDTQY
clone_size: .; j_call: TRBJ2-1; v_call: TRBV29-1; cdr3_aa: SVVSGTGLNEQF
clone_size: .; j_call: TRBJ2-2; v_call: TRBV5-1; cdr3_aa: AIRQGNTGELF
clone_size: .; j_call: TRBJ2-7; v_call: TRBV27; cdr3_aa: ASSLPGAQYEQY
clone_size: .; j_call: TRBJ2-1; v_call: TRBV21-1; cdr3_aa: ASRSPGGNEQF
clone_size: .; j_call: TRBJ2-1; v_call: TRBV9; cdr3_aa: ASSVGSSYNEQF
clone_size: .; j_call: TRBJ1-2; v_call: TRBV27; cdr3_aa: ASSLVGGEIYGYT